These 27 T cell receptor beta chains share one sample of origin, sequenced in a study of T cells expressing NK-cell markers. Reprocessing the 5' RACE reads, TCRdb reports a single entry for every CDR3 protein and omits DNA. The sample data list some 340,000 distinct CDR3 sequences. Sequences were obtained from blood T cells: a sorted CD56 or NKG2C T cell subset, CD4+ or CD8+ T cells, or bulk PBMC T cells (not recorded which). The receptors here all came from a man between 18 and 69 years old in good health.

The V and J genes are TRBV7-9 and TRBJ2-1. The CDR3 covers 14 residues. Germline CDR1 SEHNR, CDR2 FQNEAQ (reference sequence). This CDR3 is CASRLVGSIHEQFF.

The chain carries TRBV11-1 and TRBJ2-7; TCRdb calls TRBD1, which cannot be checked without DNA. This CDR3 has 12 residues. Looked up from germline, CDR1 is SGHAT and CDR2 is FQDESV (reference sequence). CDR3 protein: CASTLRGSEQYF.

The CDR3 region is CSVEDPGGKGYEQYF. The chain couples TRBV29-1 to TRBJ2-7; TCRdb's D call of TRBD1 is untestable without DNA. CDR3 size: 15 residues. Germline V CDR1 and CDR2: SQVTM, ANQGSEA.

V gene TRBV20-1 combines with J gene TRBJ1-2; TCRdb designates TRBD1, a call that cannot be tested without DNA. The CDR3 has 13 residues. CDR1 is DFQATT and CDR2 is SNEGSKA in the germline V gene (reference sequence). The CDR3 loop is CSATPGGVYGYTF.

The V gene is TRBV6-1, the J gene TRBJ1-1. The CDR3 covers 15 residues. Germline V gene lookup returns CDR1 MNHNS and CDR2 SASEGT. CDR3 sequence: CASDLAGSRRTEAFF.

The chain combines TRBV27 with TRBJ2-7; no DNA is available, so the TRBD2 call from TCRdb remains unchecked. This CDR3 has 15 amino acids. Germline V gives CDR1 MNHEY, CDR2 SMNVEV (reference sequence). CDR3 sequence reads: CASSSGASGENEQYF.

The V gene is TRBV6-1, the J gene TRBJ1-5; no DNA is available, so the TRBD1 call from TCRdb remains unchecked. CDR1 and CDR2 from the germline V gene are MNHNS and SASEGT. The CDR3 consists of 17 residues. The CDR3 is CASRTYKGQGSNQPQHF.

This chain joins TRBV3-1 and TRBJ1-4; TCRdb's D gene call, TRBD1, goes unchecked for lack of DNA. CDR1 and CDR2 (germline): LGHDT, YNNKEL (reference sequence). CDR3 length: 11 residues. The chain's CDR3 is CASSGRGALFF. Looking up the rest from reference TRBV3-1 and TRBJ1-4 gives the full variable domain: DTAVSQTPKYLVTQMGNDKSIKCEQNLGHDTMYWYKQDSKKFLKIMFSYNNKELIINETVPNRFSPKSPDKAHLNLHINSLELGDSAVYFCASSGRGALFFGSGTQLSVL.

The CDR3 protein is CASSLTRQGRNTGELFF. The chain recombines TRBV12-3 or TRBV12-4 with TRBJ2-2; TCRdb selects TRBD1, and the lack of DNA leaves this call unchecked. The CDR3 extends over 17 amino acids.

The V call is TRBV5-1, the J call TRBJ2-2; TCRdb returns TRBD1, unconfirmable since there is no DNA. CDR3 length equals 15 residues. The germline gives CDR1 SGHRS, CDR2 YFSETQ. This CDR3 is CASSLAWGADGELFF.

The chain recombines TRBV5-1 with TRBJ1-1; without DNA, the TCRdb call of TRBD1 cannot be checked. Germline values: CDR1 SGHRS, CDR2 YFSETQ. The CDR3 runs to 17 residues. The CDR3 spells CATFQGKGKRANTEAFF.

This chain connects TRBV12-3 or TRBV12-4 to TRBJ2-3. CDR3 size: 16 residues. The CDR3 loop is CASSLNWHEITDTQYF.

The rearrangement links TRBV25-1 to TRBJ2-5; with no DNA, the TCRdb D assignment of TRBD2 cannot be verified. Germline CDR1 reads MGHDK; CDR2 reads SYGVNS. CDR3 length equals 15 residues. The CDR3 sequence: CASSTRRLPQETQYF.

This chain links TRBV5-6 with TRBJ2-7; TCRdb indicates TRBD1, and absent DNA this call remains unverified. The CDR3 totals 12 residues. Germline V CDR1 and CDR2: SGHDT, YYEEEE. CDR3 amino acids: CASSLWTLEQYF. Full variable domain (outside the CDR3, taken from reference TRBV5-6 and TRBJ2-7): DAGVTQSPTHLIKTRGQQVTLRCSPKSGHDTVSWYQQALGQGPQFIFQYYEEEERQRGNFPDRFSGHQFPNYSSELNVNALLLGDSALYLCASSLWTLEQYFGPGTRLTVT.

The genes are TRBV10-3 and TRBJ2-3; the TRBD2 assignment by TCRdb is unverifiable without DNA. This CDR3 spans 18 amino acids. Germline loops: CDR1 ENHRY, CDR2 SYGVKD. The CDR3: CAINPGLAGVGGTDTQYF.

The J gene is TRBJ2-1, the V gene TRBV20-1; TCRdb lists TRBD2, though no DNA is available to test this call. This CDR3 is 13 amino acids long. The germline CDR1 and CDR2 sequences are DFQATT and SNEGSKA (reference sequence). CDR3 region: CSGGAPTYNEQFF.

The chain links TRBV20-1 to TRBJ2-5; TCRdb's D call, TRBD2, is unchecked because there is no DNA. Germline V gene sequence: CDR1 DFQATT, CDR2 SNEGSKA (reference sequence). The CDR3 is made up of 11 amino acids. The CDR3 sequence: CSARGGLTQYF.

The chain recombines TRBV4-1 with TRBJ2-7; TCRdb outputs TRBD1, but without DNA this stays unchecked. The length of the CDR3 is 18 residues. Germline CDR1 MGHRA, CDR2 YSYEKL. Here the CDR3 reads CASSQVGFWDTLSYEQYF.

The rearrangement links TRBV7-3 to TRBJ2-1; TCRdb's assignment of TRBD1 cannot be checked, as there is no DNA. The CDR3 sequence is 14 residues long. The germline gives CDR1 SGHTA, CDR2 FQGTGA. The CDR3 loop is CASSLVGVDNEQFF.

This chain links TRBV20-1 with TRBJ2-3; with no DNA, the TCRdb D assignment of TRBD1 cannot be verified. CDR3 size: 15 residues. Germline values: CDR1 DFQATT, CDR2 SNEGSKA (reference sequence). This CDR3 is CSATNPMGGGDTQYF.

The V and J genes are TRBV7-2 and TRBJ2-3; TCRdb reports TRBD2, a call that lacks DNA to check it against. The CDR3 totals 17 residues. The germline gives CDR1 SGHTA, CDR2 FQGNSA. The CDR3 region is CASSRGSGGRSTDTQYF.

This chain joins TRBV19 and TRBJ2-1; there is no DNA to check the TCRdb D call of TRBD1. Germline V lookup: CDR1 LNHDA, CDR2 SQIVND (reference sequence). This CDR3 is 16 amino acids long. CDR3: CASSQGGGQGRKKQFF.

The chain employs TRBV7-9 and TRBJ2-3; TCRdb calls TRBD1, which cannot be checked without DNA. The germline V gene encodes CDR1 SEHNR and CDR2 FQNEAQ (reference sequence). The CDR3 consists of 14 residues. The CDR3 protein is CASSPRMSADTQYF.

The chain carries TRBV6-2 or TRBV6-3 and TRBJ2-7; TCRdb names TRBD2, which stays unverified in the absence of DNA. This CDR3 comprises 16 residues. CDR1 is MNHEY and CDR2 is SVGEGT in the germline V gene. The CDR3 spells CASSYSGGDFSYEQYF.

CDR3 sequence reads: CASSYDLGDTQYF. V usage is TRBV6-5 and J usage is TRBJ2-3. There are 13 residues in the CDR3. CDR1 is MNHEY, CDR2 SVGAGI, per germline.

The chain recombines TRBV7-3 with TRBJ2-1; TCRdb proposes TRBD1, but this gene call is untestable without DNA. The CDR3 extends over 16 amino acids. The germline V gene has CDR1 SGHTA and CDR2 FQGTGA. This CDR3 is CASSATGKGSYNEQFF.

The rearrangement uses TRBV7-2 and TRBJ2-1. Germline CDR1 and CDR2: SGHTA and FQGNSA. The CDR3 covers 12 residues. CDR3 sequence reads: CASSLSWYEQFF.